This passage covers 11 T cell receptor beta chains from one sample sequenced in a study of blood T cell repertoires in COVID-19. The table came from immunoSEQ multiplex PCR; TCRdb's copy has only in-frame clones and leaves some out. The sample consists of some 75,000 clones, 65% to 90% of them appearing once. Material for sequencing was peripheral blood. These receptors were collected from a man at least 80 years old with COVID-19, enrolled during active disease.

On this clone: Distinct nucleotide sequences in the sample also encode this CDR3. The chain links TRBV9 to TRBJ1-2, with D possibly matching TRBD1 (5 bases). V lost 4 bases to trimming and J lost 6 bases, with 7 bases between them. From germline, CDR1 is SGDLS and CDR2 YYNGEE. The CDR3 is 11 amino acids. The CDR3 DNA sequence: TGTGCCAGCAGCTCAGGGAATGGCTACACCTTC. Translated: CASSSGNGYTF.

The rearrangement links TRBV19 to TRBJ2-2; D is undetermined. The germline V gene has CDR1 LNHDA and CDR2 SQIVND (reference sequence). V was trimmed by 3 bases and J by 7 bases, leaving 12 bases between them. There are 14 residues in the CDR3. CDR3: CASSIGSNGGELFF. CDR3 sequence (DNA): TGTGCCAGTAGTATCGGTTCCAACGGCGGGGAGCTGTTTTTT.

V is TRBV7-2 and J is TRBJ2-3, with TRBD2 identical over 10 bases. V was pared by 3 bases and J by 4 bases, with 13 bases of the junction left unmatched. This CDR3 has 18 residues. Germline V gives CDR1 SGHTA, CDR2 FQGNSA. In DNA, the CDR3 is TGTGCCAGCAGCTTCAGGTTACCTAGCGGGGGTCAGGCAGATACGCAGTATTTT. This gives the protein CASSFRLPSGGQADTQYF.

This chain joins TRBV9 and TRBJ1-6; 10 bases line up with TRBD1. Germline assignment: CDR1 SGDLS and CDR2 YYNGEE. The length of the CDR3 is 15 residues. Trimming at V came to 0 bases and at J to 8 bases, leaving 2 bases not matched to a gene. CDR3 region: CASSVGGQGYSPLHF. CDR3 in DNA: TGTGCCAGCAGCGTAGGGGGACAGGGGTATTCACCCCTCCACTTT.

This chain joins TRBV3-1 (or the pseudogene TRBV3-2) and TRBJ2-2, with D unresolved. V was trimmed by 0 bases and J by 0 bases, leaving 8 bases between them. This CDR3 has 16 amino acids. Germline CDR1 is LGHDT and CDR2 is YNNKEL (reference sequence). CDR3 DNA sequence: TGTGCCAGCAGCCAAGATTGGCAGGCGAACACCGGGGAGCTGTTTTTT. Protein product: CASSQDWQANTGELFF.

The rearrangement uses TRBV7-2 and TRBJ2-7, with a tentative D call TRBD2 (6 bases). V lost 2 bases and J lost 0, with 11 bases in between. CDR1 SGHTA and CDR2 FQGNSA come from the germline V gene. This CDR3 is built from 15 residues. The CDR3 DNA reads as TGTGCCAGCAGCTTACTAGCGATGGGCTCCTACGAGCAGTACTTC. Amino acids: CASSLLAMGSYEQYF.

The genes are TRBV5-1 and TRBJ1-4; 7 bases are a match to TRBD1. The CDR3 runs 15 residues. Germline CDR1 and CDR2: SGHRS and YFSETQ. J lost 4 bases, V lost 4 bases, and 7 bases had no gene match. Here the CDR3 reads CASSLMTGSNEKLFF. The CDR3 region has the DNA TGCGCCAGCAGCCTAATGACAGGGAGTAATGAAAAACTGTTTTTT.

The V gene is TRBV19, the J gene TRBJ2-5; D is possibly TRBD1 (5 bases). The germline V gene has CDR1 LNHDA and CDR2 SQIVND (reference sequence). The CDR3 has 15 residues. V dropped 5 bases and J dropped 7 bases, with 20 bases sitting between them. CDR3 nucleotide sequence: TGTGCCAGTAGTCCCGACGTTGGCAGGGAAGGGACCCAGTACTTC. This translates into CASSPDVGREGTQYF.

The chain recombines TRBV28 with TRBJ1-1; 8 bases map to TRBD1. CDR3 length: 14 residues. Germline lookup yields CDR1 MDHEN and CDR2 SYDVKM. J lost 3 bases, V lost 5 bases, and 5 bases had no gene match. This CDR3 reads CASSPPGQDTEAFF. CDR3 DNA: TGTGCCAGCAGTCCACCGGGACAGGACACTGAAGCTTTCTTT.

J is TRBJ2-5 and V is TRBV29-1, with D uncertain. V was pared by 0 bases and J by 2 bases, with 16 bases between. The CDR3 runs to 16 residues. CDR1 SQVTM and CDR2 ANQGSEA come from the germline V gene. The CDR3 DNA follows: TGCAGCGTTGAAGACCGAGGCACGGCGCGGCAAGAGACCCAGTACTTC. It is translated as CSVEDRGTARQETQYF.

The chain links TRBV7-8 to TRBJ1-2, with 7 bases identical to TRBD1. V gave up 2 bases and J gave up 5 bases; unmatched junction bases: 5. From germline, CDR1 is SGHVS and CDR2 FQNEAQ. The CDR3 extends over 14 amino acids. The CDR3 region has the DNA TGTGCCAGCAGCTTAAGGTCCAGGGGGTATGGCTACACCTTC. It encodes CASSLRSRGYGYTF.